This passage covers 26 T cell receptor beta chains from one sample sequenced in a study of blood T cell repertoires in COVID-19. The repertoire was sequenced with immunoSEQ multiplex PCR; TCRdb's copy has only in-frame clones and lacks some. The sample includes 130,000 to 150,000 clones, around four fifths of them seen just once. The sequencing input was peripheral blood. The receptors were sampled from a woman aged 40 to 49 with active or convalescent COVID-19.

A single count supports this clone. The V and J genes are TRBV4-2 and TRBJ1-5, with no clear D. CDR1 and CDR2 (germline): LGHNA, YNFKEQ. This CDR3 region has 17 residues. Trimming cost V 1 base and J 4 bases, with 17 bases left between them. The CDR3 bases are TGTGCCAGCAGCCAAGTGGGAAGGTCGCGGGCAAATCAGCCCCAGCATTTT. The encoded protein is CASSQVGRSRANQPQHF.

V gene TRBV5-5 combines with J gene TRBJ2-5; D perhaps matches TRBD2 (6 bases). V was trimmed by 2 bases and J by 2 bases, leaving 16 bases between them. Germline loops: CDR1 SGHKS, CDR2 YYEKEE (reference sequence). This CDR3 has 16 residues. The CDR3 DNA follows: TGTGCCAGCAGCTTACGGCCTAGCGATAGACAAGAGACCCAGTACTTC. It specifies CASSLRPSDRQETQYF.

This chain connects TRBV4-2 to TRBJ1-5, with D perhaps TRBD1 (5 bases). The CDR3 covers 15 residues. Per germline, CDR1 LGHNA and CDR2 YNFKEQ. Deletions cut 0 bases from V and 2 bases from J, with 8 bases between. In nucleotides, the CDR3 is TGTGCCAGCAGCCAAGATGGAGGGGGCAATCAGCCCCAGCATTTT. Translation: CASSQDGGGNQPQHF.

The rearrangement links TRBV18 to TRBJ2-5, with D perhaps TRBD1 (5 bases). The V gene's germline CDR1 is KGHSH and CDR2 LQKENI. Trimming left V 0 bases short and J 5 bases short, with 10 bases between. The CDR3 is 14 amino acids. The CDR3 DNA reads as TGTGCCAGCTCACCACCTTCAGGGTGGGAGACCCAGTACTTC. Its translation is CASSPPSGWETQYF.

The rearrangement uses TRBV5-5 and TRBJ1-4, with TRBD1 matching over 8 bases. V dropped 3 bases and J dropped 12; count of bases not matched to a gene: 13. The germline gives CDR1 SGHKS, CDR2 YYEKEE (reference sequence). The CDR3 sequence is 15 residues long. DNA for the CDR3: TGTGCCAGCAGCTGGTCATCCGGGGGACAGGCGGAACTGTTTTTT. This codes for CASSWSSGGQAELFF.

This chain uses TRBV2 with TRBJ1-1; 7 nucleotides agree with TRBD1. Per germline, CDR1 SNHLY and CDR2 FYNNEI. J lost 1 base, V lost 5 bases, and 1 base had no gene match. The CDR3 has 13 amino acids. The CDR3 DNA reads as TGTGCCAGCAGTCGACAGGGGAACACTGAAGCTTTCTTT. Translating it yields CASSRQGNTEAFF.

This sequence joins TRBV7-9 and TRBJ1-4; tentative D call: TRBD1 (5 bases). The CDR3 extends over 16 amino acids. V lost 5 bases to trimming and J lost 3 bases, with 16 bases between them. Per germline, CDR1 SEHNR and CDR2 FQNEAQ (reference sequence). The CDR3, as DNA: TGTGCCAGCAGCCGCCAAGGAGGGGCGGCTAATGAAAAACTGTTTTTT. Its protein is CASSRQGGAANEKLFF.

The chain recombines TRBV7-9 with TRBJ1-3, with TRBD1 identical over 8 bases. Germline loops: CDR1 SEHNR, CDR2 FQNEAQ (reference sequence). V lost 6 bases and J lost 4; bases outside the gene matches: 8. The CDR3 spans 15 residues. Written as DNA, the CDR3 is TGTGCCAGCAGTAGCGACAGGGGAAGCGGAAACACCATATATTTT. Amino acid sequence: CASSSDRGSGNTIYF. The variable domain in full, completed from reference TRBV7-9 and TRBJ1-3, reads DTGVSQNPRHKITKRGQNVTFRCDPISEHNRLYWYRQTLGQGPEFLTYFQNEAQLEKSRLLSDRFSAERPKGSFSTLEIQRTEQGDSAMYLCASSSDRGSGNTIYFGEGSWLTVV.

The CDR3 sequence: CASSLDQGGNEQFF. The CDR3 bases are TGTGCCAGCAGCTTAGATCAGGGTGGGAATGAGCAGTTCTTC. V is TRBV11-2 and J is TRBJ2-1, with D maybe TRBD1 (5 bases). CDR1 is SGHAT and CDR2 is FQNNGV in the germline V gene. Trimming shortened V by 0 bases and J by 7 bases, and 10 bases separated the two germline ends. CDR3 length: 14 amino acids.

This clone has more than one count but fewer than ten. This chain uses TRBV2 with TRBJ2-7; 7 bases fit TRBD1. Trimming at V came to 2 bases and at J to 4 bases, leaving 8 bases not matched to a gene. CDR3 length: 15 residues. Germline lookup yields CDR1 SNHLY and CDR2 FYNNEI. CDR3 region: CASSESRTGLYEQYF. CDR3 nucleotide sequence: TGTGCCAGCAGTGAATCCCGGACAGGACTTTACGAGCAGTACTTC.

The rearrangement links TRBV28 to TRBJ2-4; 8 nucleotides agree with TRBD2. The germline gives CDR1 MDHEN, CDR2 SYDVKM. The CDR3 totals 16 residues. Losses at the gene ends were 6 bases for V and 1 base for J; bases not matched to a gene: 8. CDR3 in amino acids: CASSSFPGGAKNIQYF. CDR3 in DNA: TGTGCCAGCAGCTCCTTCCCGGGGGGGGCCAAAAACATTCAGTACTTC. The full variable domain, with the rest looked up from reference TRBV28 and TRBJ2-4, is DVKVTQSSRYLVKRTGEKVFLECVQDMDHENMFWYRQDPGLGLRLIYFSYDVKMKEKGDIPEGYSVSREKKERFSLILESASTNQTSMYLCASSSFPGGAKNIQYFGAGTRLSVL.

The rearrangement uses TRBV6-5 and TRBJ1-6, with D perhaps TRBD1 (5 bases). Germline lookup yields CDR1 MNHEY and CDR2 SVGAGI. Trimming removed 5 bases at V and 1 base at J, with 9 bases between. The CDR3 length is 15 residues. The CDR3 sequence: CASSPQGSYNSPLHF. CDR3 in DNA: TGTGCCAGCAGTCCGCAGGGATCCTATAATTCACCCCTCCACTTT.

The chain carries TRBV19 and TRBJ2-1; 8 bases match TRBD2. J lost 0 bases, V lost 7 bases, and 8 bases had no gene match. CDR1 LNHDA and CDR2 SQIVND come from the germline V gene (reference sequence). The CDR3 length is 16 residues. The CDR3 protein is CASKPTSGSSYNEQFF. In nucleotides, the CDR3 is TGTGCCAGTAAACCAACGAGCGGGAGCTCCTACAATGAGCAGTTCTTC. Full variable domain (missing parts from reference TRBV19 and TRBJ2-1): DGGITQSPKYLFRKEGQNVTLSCEQNLNHDAMYWYRQDPGQGLRLIYYSQIVNDFQKGDIAEGYSVSREKKESFPLTVTSAQKNPTAFYLCASKPTSGSSYNEQFFGPGTRLTVL.

V and J are TRBV6-5 and TRBJ2-7; 10 nucleotides match TRBD2. Germline lookup yields CDR1 MNHEY and CDR2 SVGAGI. V lost 4 bases and J lost 1; bases outside the gene matches: 7. There are 16 residues in the CDR3. The CDR3 loop is CASSSPGLAQSYEQYF. The CDR3 DNA reads TGTGCCAGCAGTTCACCGGGACTAGCGCAATCCTACGAGCAGTACTTC.

The chain uses TRBV30 and TRBJ2-3; D is perhaps TRBD2 (5 bases). V lost 5 bases to trimming and J lost 11 bases, with 20 bases between them. CDR1 GTSNPN and CDR2 SVGIG come from the germline V gene (reference sequence). This CDR3 comprises 13 residues. In DNA form, the CDR3 reads TGTGCCTGGGCCCTTCCGGGAATCCTTGGGCAGTATTTT. It specifies CAWALPGILGQYF.

This clone was seen only a few times. This chain uses TRBV27 with TRBJ1-2, with D possibly TRBD1 on 5 matching bases. V dropped 2 bases and J dropped 6 bases, with 10 bases sitting between them. This CDR3 region has 13 residues. In germline, CDR1 is MNHEY, CDR2 SMNVEV (reference sequence). DNA for the CDR3: TGTGCCAGCAGTTTAAGGGGAGGAAATGGCTACACCTTC. This sequence encodes CASSLRGGNGYTF.

CDR3 residues: CASSQGYGYTF. CDR3 nucleotides: TGTGCCAGCAGTCAGGGGTATGGCTACACCTTC. The V call is TRBV11-2, the J call TRBJ1-2, with a possible D match to TRBD1 (6 bases). V lost 6 bases and J 5 bases, leaving 7 bases between the germline ends. The V gene's germline CDR1 is SGHAT and CDR2 FQNNGV. This CDR3 comprises 11 residues.

V gene TRBV7-6 combines with J gene TRBJ1-3; D ambiguous. The CDR3 has 15 residues. Trimming pared 1 base from V and 0 bases from J, leaving 7 bases between. Germline V gene sequence: CDR1 SGHVS, CDR2 FNYEAQ. DNA of the CDR3: TGTGCCAGCAGCTTAGAGAGGGCCTCTGGAAACACCATATATTTT. Translating it yields CASSLERASGNTIYF.

This clone showed up just a few times. The chain carries TRBV27 and TRBJ1-1; no reliable D call. The V end lost 6 bases, the J end lost 4 bases, and 15 bases lay between the germline ends. This CDR3 region has 14 residues. CDR1 and CDR2 from the germline V gene are MNHEY and SMNVEV (reference sequence). Here the CDR3 DNA reads TGTGCCAGCAGGCAGAACGTTGGAGCCACTGAAGCTTTCTTT. Protein sequence: CASRQNVGATEAFF.

In DNA form, the CDR3 reads TGCGCCACCAGGGAGGGCCTGACAGATACGCAGTATTTT. Its protein product is CATREGLTDTQYF. The chain has TRBV5-1 and TRBJ2-3, with 7 nucleotides matching TRBD2. This CDR3 has 13 amino acids. Germline trimming cut 9 bases from V and 3 bases from J; bases unmatched to any gene: 7. CDR1 is SGHRS and CDR2 is YFSETQ in the germline V gene.

The V call is TRBV4-3, the J call TRBJ2-2; D might be TRBD2 (6 bases). In germline, CDR1 is LGHNA, CDR2 YSLEER. The CDR3 runs 16 residues. Trimming stripped 1 base from V and 6 bases from J, with 15 bases between. The CDR3 reads CASSQGRRDLSGELFF. The DNA for the CDR3 is TGCGCCAGCAGCCAAGGCCGGAGGGACTTGTCCGGGGAGCTGTTTTTT.

This chain uses TRBV4-1 with TRBJ2-3; TRBD2 matches 12 bases. The CDR3 covers 18 residues. V lost 3 bases and J lost 0; bases outside the gene matches: 7. Per germline, CDR1 MGHRA and CDR2 YSYEKL. For the CDR3, the DNA is TGCGCCAGCAGCCAGCTCTTACTAGCGGGAGGTAGCACAGATACGCAGTATTTT. This gives the protein CASSQLLLAGGSTDTQYF.

V and J are TRBV30 and TRBJ2-2, with TRBD2 matching over 10 bases. The V and J ends lost 7 bases and 2 bases, in that order; junction bases with no gene match: 7. Germline V CDR1 and CDR2: GTSNPN, SVGIG (reference sequence). CDR3 size: 15 residues. The CDR3 reads CASQLAGLNTGELFF. The CDR3 nucleotides are TGTGCCTCACAACTAGCGGGACTAAACACCGGGGAGCTGTTTTTT. The full variable domain, its missing parts supplied by reference TRBV30 and TRBJ2-2, is SQTIHQWPATLVQPVGSPLSLECTVEGTSNPNLYWYRQAAGRGLQLLFYSVGIGQISSEVPQNLSASRPQDRQFILSSKKLLLSDSGFYLCASQLAGLNTGELFFGEGSRLTVL.

The chain joins TRBV4-1 to TRBJ1-4, with 7 positions matching TRBD1. Losses at the gene ends were 1 base for V and 0 bases for J; bases not matched to a gene: 11. Germline values: CDR1 MGHRA, CDR2 YSYEKL. The CDR3 runs 19 residues. The CDR3 region is CASSQGRQGALATNEKLFF. CDR3 nucleotide sequence: TGCGCCAGCAGCCAAGGGCGACAGGGAGCTCTTGCAACTAATGAAAAACTGTTTTTT.

V and J are TRBV28 and TRBJ2-7, with D perhaps matching TRBD1 (6 bases). The V end lost 9 bases, the J end lost 6 bases, and 15 bases lay between the germline ends. The CDR3 runs 12 residues. Germline-derived CDR1 and CDR2 are MDHEN and SYDVKM. This CDR3 reads CASFQGSREQYF. CDR3 nucleotides: TGTGCCAGTTTCCAGGGGTCGCGCGAGCAGTACTTC.

This chain links TRBV7-9 with TRBJ1-2; D is possibly TRBD1 (5 bases). Germline-derived CDR1 and CDR2 are SEHNR and FQNEAQ (reference sequence). The CDR3 contains 14 residues. V was pared by 1 base and J by 6 bases, with 12 bases between. The CDR3 protein is CASSLEGQLDGYTF. The CDR3 nucleotides are TGTGCCAGCAGCTTAGAGGGGCAGCTCGATGGCTACACCTTC.